Following are 24 T cell receptor beta chains from one sample sequenced in a study of tumor-infiltrating lymphocytes in primary liver carcinoma. A primer in the constant region served to generate TCR beta cDNA from about 470 ng of total RNA. Three nested multiplex PCR rounds, a slightly modified ARM-PCR, produced the libraries for TCR beta. PCR rounds one and two used TRBV1-TRBV30 forward primers with a C-beta reverse primer for approximately 11 cycles each. One entry per CDR3 protein, called by TCRdb with MiXCR from the multiplex PCR reads. The table includes 80,000 or so distinct CDR3 sequences, over 70% detected once. Unsorted bulk tissue (roughly 19-31 mg) underwent RNA and DNA co-extraction. The material sequenced was liver tumor tissue from sampling region 4. The subset denotes: tumor region T4, right-lateral pole. These TCRs come from an older woman with primary liver carcinoma and hepatitis B virus infection.

Worth noting for this clonotype: At one boundary the junction diverges from the germline segment, which might be a read error. The V and J genes are TRBV6-1 and TRBJ1-1; D is undetermined. The CDR3 extends over 13 amino acids. CDR1 is MNHNS and CDR2 is SASEGT in the germline V gene. CDR3 coding DNA: TGTGCCAGCAGTGAAAGAGAGAACACTGAGGCTCTCTTT. Amino acid sequence: CASSERENTEALF.

This clonotype has a handful of counts. Lacking the conserved final phenylalanine or tryptophan, this CDR3 likely reflects a read error. V gene TRBV6-6 combines with J gene TRBJ2-1, with 9 positions matching TRBD2. This CDR3 has 15 amino acids. V lost 4 bases to trimming and J lost 4 bases; unmatched junction nucleotides: 5. Germline CDR1 MNHNY, CDR2 SVGAGI (reference sequence). The CDR3 reads CASSSGTSHYNEQFL. The CDR3 bases are TGTGCCAGCAGTTCCGGGACTAGCCATTACAATGAGCAGTTCCTC.

The chain recombines TRBV11-3 with TRBJ2-1; D is perhaps TRBD1 (6 bases). Trimming removed 9 bases from V and 5 bases from J, with 20 bases in between. There are 15 residues in the CDR3. Germline V gene lookup returns CDR1 SGHNT and CDR2 YENEEA. Here the CDR3 reads CASSPRGTGNNEQFF. The CDR3 DNA reads TGTGCCAGTAGCCCTCGGGGTACAGGGAACAATGAGCAGTTCTTC.

On this clonotype itself: A junction end diverges from the germline sequence, so it may reflect a read error. V and J are TRBV29-1 and TRBJ2-5, with D perhaps being TRBD1 or TRBD2 (6 bases each). This CDR3 has 14 residues. Germline CDR1 reads SQVTM; CDR2 reads ANQGSEA. This CDR3 reads CNVAASGAIGTQYF. The CDR3, as DNA: TGCAACGTTGCGGCATCGGGGGCCATAGGGACCCAGTACTTC. The full variable domain, with the rest looked up from reference TRBV29-1 and TRBJ2-5, is SAVISQKPSRDICQRGTSLTIQCQVDSQVTMMFWYRQQPGQSLTLIATANQGSEATYESGFVIDKFPISRPNLTFSTLTVSNMSPEDSSIYLCNVAASGAIGTQYFGPGTRLLVL.

Concerning this clonotype: A much bigger clone sits one base away, suggesting this may be a read error. The chain joins TRBV10-3 to TRBJ2-1, with TRBD1 matching over 7 bases. The CDR3 has 15 amino acids. Germline CDR1 and CDR2: ENHRY and SYGVKD. CDR3 region: CAIRVRDSSCNEQFF. The CDR3 region has the DNA TGTGCCATCAGGGTACGGGACAGCTCCTGCAATGAGCAGTTCTTC.

This clonotype appeared once. The V and J genes are TRBV29-1 and TRBJ1-1; D not resolved. Looked up from germline, CDR1 is SQVTM and CDR2 is ANQGSEA. The V gene lost 5 bases and the J gene lost 13 bases, with 20 bases spanning the gap. The CDR3 length is 12 residues. The DNA of the CDR3 is TGCAGCGTTCCCTCGGAGAGTGAACAAGTTTTCTTT. The encoded protein is CSVPSESEQVFF.

Of note for this clonotype: The junction shows a germline mismatch at one end, possibly a read error. The CDR3, as DNA: TGTGCCAGCAGGAAGGGTTCTAGCTACGAGCGGTACTTC. This encodes CASRKGSSYERYF. This chain uses TRBV6-2 or TRBV6-3 with TRBJ2-7; D possibly corresponds to TRBD2 (5 bases). Germline V gene lookup returns CDR1 MNHEY and CDR2 SVGEGT. The CDR3 runs to 13 residues.

This clonotype was found a few times. This likely comes from a read error, as the CDR3 has no conserved phenylalanine or tryptophan at its end. Because the CDR3's place on the DNA is in doubt, the DNA is left out and the CDR3 is given as listed by TCRdb. The CDR3 spells CAWSARGPDTQFS. The gene calls are TRBV30 and TRBJ2-3; the table's D gene call, TRBD1, was not cross checked with the DNA. Germline V gene sequence: CDR1 GTSNPN, CDR2 SVGIG (reference sequence). The CDR3 is 13 residues long, ends included.

This chain joins TRBV15 and TRBJ2-1; D call uncertain. V was trimmed by 3 bases and J by 5 bases, leaving 8 bases between them. This CDR3 contains 13 residues. Germline CDR1 and CDR2: LNHNV and YYDKDF (reference sequence). CDR3 sequence (DNA): TGTGCCACCAGCAGCCACCGGGACAATGAGCAGTTCTTC. As protein: CATSSHRDNEQFF.

Comment on this clonotype: Possible read error: a much larger clone is one base away. The rearrangement uses TRBV28 and TRBJ1-2; D is uncertain. CDR1 and CDR2 from the germline V gene are MDHEN and SYDVKM. The CDR3 runs 15 residues. The V end lost 4 bases, the J end lost 7 bases, and 19 bases lay between the germline ends. As DNA, the CDR3 is TGTGCCAGCAGTTCCATGACATGGGAGACTCGTGGCTACACCTTC. This gives the protein CASSSMTWETRGYTF.

Worth noting for this clonotype: This may come from a read error, since a much larger clone is one base off. The rearrangement links TRBV28 to TRBJ1-1; D uncertain. The CDR3 is 12 residues long. In germline, CDR1 is MDHEN, CDR2 SYDVKM. V was pared by 8 bases and J by 4 bases, with 11 bases between. CDR3 DNA: TGTGCCAGCCGTCCTAATGTCACTGAAGCTTTCTTT. Translating gives CASRPNVTEAFF.

This clonotype has a single count. This is likely a read error, given that the CDR3 carries no conserved phenylalanine or tryptophan at its end. The DNA is omitted, as the CDR3 cannot be located on it reliably, and the CDR3 follows TCRdb's listing. J is TRBJ2-3 and V is TRBV21-1; TRBD1 is the table's D call, not checked against the DNA. TRBV21-1 corresponds to a pseudogene. The CDR3 adds up to 15 amino acids, both ends counted. The CDR3 sequence is CASSTGSPRTDTQYL.

To note about this clonotype: A clone one base away is much larger, so this may be a read error. The gene calls are TRBV7-3 and TRBJ2-1; TRBD2 matches at 7 bases. This CDR3 spans 15 amino acids. Germline V gene sequence: CDR1 SGHTA, CDR2 FQGTGA. In nucleotides, the CDR3 is TGTGCCAGCAGCTTAACGCCGACTAGCCGAAATGAGCAGATCTTC. Translation: CASSLTPTSRNEQIF.

This clonotype was counted once. This rearrangement joins TRBV5-6 to TRBJ2-7, with D tentatively TRBD1 or TRBD2 (5 bases each). Between the trimmed V and J ends, which lost 7 bases and 0 bases, there was a span of 23 bases. Per the germline V gene, CDR1 is SGHDT and CDR2 is YYEEEE. The CDR3 totals 17 residues. The CDR3 DNA follows: TGTGCCAGCTGCCGGCCCTTTTCCAGGGAGCCCTCCTACGAGCAGTACTTC. As protein: CASCRPFSREPSYEQYF.

This clonotype was counted ten times or more. The genes are TRBV6-1 and TRBJ1-5; 7 bases are shared with TRBD1. This CDR3 is 14 amino acids long. J gave up 2 bases and V 8 bases, and 6 bases lay outside the gene matches. Germline-derived CDR1 and CDR2 are MNHNS and SASEGT. The CDR3 is CASFEGAGNQPQHF. The CDR3 nucleotides are TGTGCCAGCTTCGAGGGGGCTGGCAATCAGCCCCAGCATTTT.

Notes on this clonotype: Likely a read error: the CDR3 ends without its conserved phenylalanine or tryptophan. The CDR3 nucleotides read TGTGGCAGCAGTTTTCCCGACAGGGACAGGCCCGAAGCTTTCTCT. Protein sequence: CGSSFPDRDRPEAFS. V is TRBV28 and J is TRBJ1-1, with 8 positions matching TRBD1. The CDR3 consists of 15 residues. Germline lookup yields CDR1 MDHEN and CDR2 SYDVKM.

A remark on this clonotype: The conserved phenylalanine or tryptophan normally closing the CDR3 is absent here, so this likely arose from a read error. This sequence joins TRBV11-3 and TRBJ2-1; 9 bases are a match to TRBD2. V lost 7 bases, J lost 4 bases, and 11 bases stayed unmatched. CDR3 length: 16 residues. Germline CDR1 is SGHNT and CDR2 is YENEEA. The CDR3 sequence: CASNTTSGGQYNEQFL. The CDR3 nucleotides read TGTGCCAGCAACACGACTAGCGGAGGCCAATACAATGAGCAGTTCTTA.

Many counts were recorded for this clonotype. The J gene is TRBJ1-2, the V gene TRBV24-1; D is ambiguous. Trimming removed 3 bases from V and 3 bases from J, with 4 bases in between. Germline-derived CDR1 and CDR2 are KGHDR and SFDVKD. The CDR3 consists of 12 residues. CDR3 sequence: CATSDIYYGYTF. The CDR3 DNA sequence: TGTGCCACCAGTGATATTTACTATGGCTACACCTTC.

The DNA for the CDR3 is TGTGCCACCCATGACCCCGACAATCCGACAGGATACAATGAGCAGTTCTTC. Its translation: CATHDPDNPTGYNEQFF. The chain carries TRBV24-1 and TRBJ2-1, with D possibly matching TRBD1 (6 bases). CDR1 is KGHDR, CDR2 SFDVKD, per germline. The CDR3 spans 17 residues. The V gene lost 9 bases and the J gene lost 4 bases, with 24 bases spanning the gap.

Concerning this clonotype itself: At one boundary the junction diverges from the germline segment, which might be a read error. The V and J genes are TRBV29-1 and TRBJ2-3, with 9 positions matching TRBD2. The CDR3 sequence is 14 residues long. The germline gives CDR1 SQVTM, CDR2 ANQGSEA. CDR3 in DNA: TGTAGCGGTGCGGGAGGGATCGGGATAGATACGCAGTATTTT. Translated: CSGAGGIGIDTQYF.

The rearrangement joins TRBV5-1 to TRBJ2-1, with D perhaps TRBD2 (5 bases). The CDR3 is 15 residues long. V lost 7 bases, J lost 7 bases, and 21 bases lay in between. Germline V lookup: CDR1 SGHRS, CDR2 YFSETQ. The CDR3, as DNA: TGCGCCAGCTGCCCGGATGGGGTAACGGGGAATGAGCAGTTCTTC. Encoded protein: CASCPDGVTGNEQFF.

A word on this clonotype: An end of the junction does not agree with germline; a read error may underlie this. The chain employs TRBV29-1 and TRBJ1-1, with 7 bases fitting TRBD1. CDR3 length: 17 residues. The germline V gene has CDR1 SQVTM and CDR2 ANQGSEA. In nucleotides, the CDR3 is TGCAGTGTTGACAGGGAGAGGCCAACGGTCATGAACACTGAAGCTTTCTTT. Translated: CSVDRERPTVMNTEAFF.

Concerning this clonotype itself: This sequence may be a read error, since a much larger clone differs from it by one base. The chain employs TRBV6-4 and TRBJ2-1, with D tentatively TRBD2 (6 bases). V lost 3 bases and J 6 bases, leaving 15 bases between the germline ends. Germline CDR1 MRHNA, CDR2 SNTAGT. The CDR3 consists of 15 residues. As DNA, the CDR3 is TGTGCCAGCAGTGATGGGACTGGCGAGTCCAATGAGCAGTTCTTC. The encoded protein is CASSDGTGESNEQFF.

In the case of this clonotype: At one end, the junction sequence differs from germline, possibly due to a read error. V and J are TRBV6-6 and TRBJ2-3; TRBD1 agrees at 11 bases. The CDR3 sequence is 15 residues long. In germline, CDR1 is MNHNY, CDR2 SVGAGI (reference sequence). CDR3 DNA sequence: TGCGCCAGCAGCGACGGGACAGGGGGAACAGATAAGCAGTATTTT. Protein product: CASSDGTGGTDKQYF.